This T cell receptor (beta chain) was documented in a study of blood T cell repertoires in COVID-19. Study overall: Sites in the United States, Italy and Spain provided acute and convalescent COVID-19 samples.

Repertoires were generated with immunoSEQ multiplex PCR, while TCRdb's copy carries only in-frame clones and drops some. Of hundreds of thousands of clones detected, around four fifths appear once; the ten largest clones hold around 2.6%. Germline CDR1 reads KGHSH; CDR2 reads LQKENI. The CDR3 length is 14 residues. The V end lost 3 bases, the J end lost 2 bases, and 10 bases lay between the germline ends. This clonotype originated in a woman in her 70s with active or convalescent COVID-19. V and J are TRBV18 and TRBJ1-1; D not resolved. Sequenced: peripheral blood. CDR3 in amino acids: CASSPVIANTEAFF. DNA of the CDR3: TGTGCCAGCTCACCCGTCATAGCAAACACTGAAGCTTTCTTT.